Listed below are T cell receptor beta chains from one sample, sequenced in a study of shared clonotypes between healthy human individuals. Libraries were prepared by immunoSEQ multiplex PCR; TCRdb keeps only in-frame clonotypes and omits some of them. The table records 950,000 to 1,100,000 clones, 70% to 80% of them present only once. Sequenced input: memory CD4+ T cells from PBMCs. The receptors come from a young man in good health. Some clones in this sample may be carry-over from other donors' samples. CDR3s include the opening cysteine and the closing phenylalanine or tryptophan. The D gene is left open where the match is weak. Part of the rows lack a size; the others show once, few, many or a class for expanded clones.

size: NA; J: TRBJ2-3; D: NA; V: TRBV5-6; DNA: TGTGCCAGCAGCTTGGTCCAGGGTCAAGCGCAGTATTTT; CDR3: CASSLVQGQAQYF
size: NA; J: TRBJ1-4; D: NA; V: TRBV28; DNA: TGTGCCAGCAGTTTAGCAGGCGCCGCAACTAATGAAAAACTGTTTTTT; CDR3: CASSLAGAATNEKLFF
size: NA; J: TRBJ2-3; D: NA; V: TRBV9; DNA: TGTGCCAGCAGCGTAGGACAGCGCACAGATACGCAGTATTTT; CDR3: CASSVGQRTDTQYF
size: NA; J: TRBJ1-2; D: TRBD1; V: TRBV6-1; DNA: TGTGCCAGCAGACCCATGACAGGGTCGTTGTTTGGCTACACCTTC; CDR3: CASRPMTGSLFGYTF
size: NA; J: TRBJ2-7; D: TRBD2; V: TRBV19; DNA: TGTGCCAGTAGTCCGGGACTAGCTACCGCCTCCTACGAGCAGTACTTC; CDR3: CASSPGLATASYEQYF
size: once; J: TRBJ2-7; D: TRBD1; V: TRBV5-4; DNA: TGTGCCAGCAGCCGGGACAGGAACTACGAGCAGTACTTC; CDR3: CASSRDRNYEQYF
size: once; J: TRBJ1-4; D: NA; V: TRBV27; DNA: TGTGCCAGCAGTTTAGGATTAGGAGGCACTGAAAAACTGTTTTTT; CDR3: CASSLGLGGTEKLFF
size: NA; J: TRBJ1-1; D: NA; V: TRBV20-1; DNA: TGCAGTGCTGAGGGGGACGGTGAAGCTTTCTTT; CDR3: CSAEGDGEAFF
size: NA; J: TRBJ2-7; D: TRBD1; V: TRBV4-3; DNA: TGCGCCAGCAGCCTAGGGACAGGCTACGAGCAGTACTTC; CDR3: CASSLGTGYEQYF
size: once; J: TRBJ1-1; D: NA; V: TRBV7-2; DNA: TGTGCCAGCAGCTCTACCCTGGGAGACACTGAAGCTTTCTTT; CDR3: CASSSTLGDTEAFF
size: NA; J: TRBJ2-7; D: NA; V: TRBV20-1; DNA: TGCAGTGCTGGAACTATCTACGAGCAGTACTTC; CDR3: CSAGTIYEQYF
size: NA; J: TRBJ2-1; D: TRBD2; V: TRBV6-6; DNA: TGTGCCAGCCAGGGGCGACTAGCGGGGGACAATGAGCAGTTCTTC; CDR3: CASQGRLAGDNEQFF
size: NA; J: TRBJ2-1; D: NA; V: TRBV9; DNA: TGTGCCAGCAGCGTAGGAGTAGAGCGCTACAATGAGCAGTTCTTC; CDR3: CASSVGVERYNEQFF
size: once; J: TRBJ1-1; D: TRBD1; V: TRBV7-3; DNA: TGTGCCAGCAGCTTATCCCGGACAGGGGAGACTGAAGCTTTCTTT; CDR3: CASSLSRTGETEAFF
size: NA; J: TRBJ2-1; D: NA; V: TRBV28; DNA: TGTGCCAGCAGTCGAGTTTGGGGGGAGAATGAGCAGTTCTTC; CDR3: CASSRVWGENEQFF
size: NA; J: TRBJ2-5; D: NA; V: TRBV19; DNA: TGTGCCAGTAGCCCAATTCCCGTATGGTCGGGGCAAGAGACCCAGTACTTC; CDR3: CASSPIPVWSGQETQYF
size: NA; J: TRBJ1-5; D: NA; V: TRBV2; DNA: TGTGCCAGCAGTGAAGGCCGACAAGGCAATCAGCCCCAGCATTTT; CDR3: CASSEGRQGNQPQHF
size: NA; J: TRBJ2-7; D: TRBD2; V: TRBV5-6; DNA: TGTGCCAGCAGCTCTCTCCGGGGGGGAGAGCAGTACTTC; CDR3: CASSSLRGGEQYF
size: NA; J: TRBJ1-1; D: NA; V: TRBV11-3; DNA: TGTGCCAGCAGCTTAGCCTCGACGACTGAAGCTTTCTTT; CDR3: CASSLASTTEAFF
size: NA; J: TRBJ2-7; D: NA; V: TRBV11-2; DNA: TGTGCCAGCAGCTTAGTTGCTACCAGCGAGCAGTACTTC; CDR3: CASSLVATSEQYF
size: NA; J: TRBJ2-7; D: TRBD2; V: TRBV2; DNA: TGTGCCAGCAGTGATTTTTTGAGACTAGCGGGAGCTAGGGAGCAGTACTTC; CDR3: CASSDFLRLAGAREQYF
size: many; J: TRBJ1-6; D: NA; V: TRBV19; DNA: TGTGCCAGTAGCCCTCCCCGACGGGCTAATTCACCCCTCCACTTT; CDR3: CASSPPRRANSPLHF
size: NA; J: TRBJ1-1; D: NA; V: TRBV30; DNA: TGTGCCTGGAGTGTACAAGTTAGCACTGAAGCTTTCTTT; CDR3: CAWSVQVSTEAFF
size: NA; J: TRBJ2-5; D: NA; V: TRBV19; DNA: TGTGCCAGTAGGACCACCCGGGACCCCGAGGAGACCCAGTACTTC; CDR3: CASRTTRDPEETQYF
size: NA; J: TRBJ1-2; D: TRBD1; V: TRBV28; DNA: TGTGCCAGCCACCCCCGTCGGGGGACAGGCCTGGCAGAAAGTGGCTACACCTTC; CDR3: CASHPRRGTGLAESGYTF
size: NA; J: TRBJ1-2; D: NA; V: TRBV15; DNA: TGTGCCACCAGCAGAGCCCCACCCGGAGATGGCTACACCTTC; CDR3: CATSRAPPGDGYTF
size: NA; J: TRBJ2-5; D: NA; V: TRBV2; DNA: TGTGCCAGCACGAGTCGGACCCAAGAGACCCAGTACTTC; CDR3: CASTSRTQETQYF
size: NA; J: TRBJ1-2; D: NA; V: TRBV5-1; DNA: TGCGCCAGCAGCCCGGAGCCTGGGGGTCTCCGGGGTACTAACTATGGCTACACCTTC; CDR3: CASSPEPGGLRGTNYGYTF
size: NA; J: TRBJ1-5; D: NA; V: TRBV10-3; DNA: TGTGCCATCAGGGGGACACAGGCAGGACAGCCCCAGCATTTT; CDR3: CAIRGTQAGQPQHF
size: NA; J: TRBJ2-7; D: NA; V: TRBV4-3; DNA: TGCGCCAGCAGCCAAGGGGCCTTCGGCTCCTACGAGCAGTACTTC; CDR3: CASSQGAFGSYEQYF
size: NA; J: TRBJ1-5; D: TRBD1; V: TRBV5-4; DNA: TGTGCCAGCAGCCGTGACAGGGGAACCCAGCCCCAGCATTTT; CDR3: CASSRDRGTQPQHF
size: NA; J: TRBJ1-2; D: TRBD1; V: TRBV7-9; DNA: TGTGCCAGCAGCGAACGGGGACAGAGAGGCTACACCTTC; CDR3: CASSERGQRGYTF
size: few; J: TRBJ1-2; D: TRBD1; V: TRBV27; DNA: TGTGCCAGCAGTTTATCTAATCTGGGGCAGGGGGTCTATGGCTACACCTTC; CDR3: CASSLSNLGQGVYGYTF
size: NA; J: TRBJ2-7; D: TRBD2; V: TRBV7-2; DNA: TGTGCCAGCAGCCCGAGAGCGGGGGGGGATTACGAGCAGTACTTC; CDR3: CASSPRAGGDYEQYF
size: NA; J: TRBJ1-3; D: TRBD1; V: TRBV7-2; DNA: TGTGCCAGCAGCCCCCAGGGGGGCGGAAACACCATATATTTT; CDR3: CASSPQGGGNTIYF
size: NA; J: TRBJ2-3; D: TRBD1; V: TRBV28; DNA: TGTGCCAGCAGTTCGGGACAGGATACAGATACGCAGTATTTT; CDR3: CASSSGQDTDTQYF
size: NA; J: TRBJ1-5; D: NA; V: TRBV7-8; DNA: TGTGCCAGCAGCTTAGATCGGGCAGGACTTTTGGGCAATCAGCCCCAGCATTTT; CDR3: CASSLDRAGLLGNQPQHF
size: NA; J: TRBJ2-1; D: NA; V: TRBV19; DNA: TGTGCCAGTAGTATGGGGGACGGCGGCTCCTACAATGAGCAGTTCTTC; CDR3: CASSMGDGGSYNEQFF
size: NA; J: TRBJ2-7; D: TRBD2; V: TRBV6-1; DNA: TGTGCCAGCAGTACCCAGCGGGACTCCTACGAGCAGTACTTC; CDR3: CASSTQRDSYEQYF
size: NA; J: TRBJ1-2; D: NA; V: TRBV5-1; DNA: TGCGCCAGCAGCCTACCAAATCCCAGTCAGGCGCCGGGAGGCTACACCTTC; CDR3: CASSLPNPSQAPGGYTF
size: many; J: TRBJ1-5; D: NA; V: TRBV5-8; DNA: TGTGCCAGCAGCCCACGGGACCTGAGCAATCAGCCCCAGCATTTT; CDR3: CASSPRDLSNQPQHF
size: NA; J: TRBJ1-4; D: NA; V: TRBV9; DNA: TGTGCCAGCAGCCTTCGACCGCCCCCGAATGAAAAACTGTTTTTT; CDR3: CASSLRPPPNEKLFF
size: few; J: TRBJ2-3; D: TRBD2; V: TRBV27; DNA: TGTGCCAGCAGTCCAGGGACTAGCGGGAGGGTCCGGGATACGCAGTATTTT; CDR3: CASSPGTSGRVRDTQYF
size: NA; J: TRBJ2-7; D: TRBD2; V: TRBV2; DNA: TGTGCCTCTCGTTATTGGACTAGCGTCGACGAGCAGTACTTC; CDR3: CASRYWTSVDEQYF
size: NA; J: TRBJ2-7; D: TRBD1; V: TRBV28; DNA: TGTGCCAGCAGTTCGATGGGGGACAGGGGCTCCAACGAGCAGTACTTC; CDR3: CASSSMGDRGSNEQYF
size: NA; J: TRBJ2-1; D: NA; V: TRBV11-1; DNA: TGTGCCAGCAGCCCCAATCGGGGGCACAATGAGCAGTTCTTC; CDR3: CASSPNRGHNEQFF
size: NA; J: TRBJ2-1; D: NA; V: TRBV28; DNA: TGTGCCAGCAGTTTGCCCGGGGCAGGCTCCTACAATGAGCAGTTCTTC; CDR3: CASSLPGAGSYNEQFF
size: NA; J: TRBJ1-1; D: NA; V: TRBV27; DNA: TGTGCCAGCAGTTTATCGCGGGGGTCAGGTACTGAAGCTTTCTTT; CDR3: CASSLSRGSGTEAFF
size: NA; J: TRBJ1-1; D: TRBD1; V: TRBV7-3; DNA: TGTGCCAGCAGCTGGGACAGGGACCACGCCACTGAAGCTTTCTTT; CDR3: CASSWDRDHATEAFF
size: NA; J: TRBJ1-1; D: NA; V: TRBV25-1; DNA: TGTGCCAGCAGTGACTTACCCACTGAAGCTTTCTTT; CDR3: CASSDLPTEAFF
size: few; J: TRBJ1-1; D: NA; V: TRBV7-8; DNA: TGTGCCAGCAGCTTATCGGCGGCCACCGGGGCGGCTTTCTTT; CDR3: CASSLSAATGAAFF
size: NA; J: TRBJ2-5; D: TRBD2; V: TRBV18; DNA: TGTGCCAGCTCACCATTAGCGGGAGAACAAGAGACCCAGTACTTC; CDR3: CASSPLAGEQETQYF
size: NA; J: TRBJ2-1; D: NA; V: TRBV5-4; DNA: TGTGCCAGCAGCTTGGGGGGTTACAATGAGCAGTTCTTC; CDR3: CASSLGGYNEQFF
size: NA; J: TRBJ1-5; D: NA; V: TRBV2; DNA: TGTGCCAGCAGTGAACGGGCTTCGGGACACCTCAATCAGCCCCAGCATTTT; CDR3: CASSERASGHLNQPQHF
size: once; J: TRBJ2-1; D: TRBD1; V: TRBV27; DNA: TGTGCCAGCCAAAGACGACAGGGTGAGCAGTTCTTC; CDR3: CASQRRQGEQFF
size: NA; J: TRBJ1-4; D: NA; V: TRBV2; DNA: TGTGCCAGCAAGCCATCTAATGAAAAACTGTTTTTT; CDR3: CASKPSNEKLFF
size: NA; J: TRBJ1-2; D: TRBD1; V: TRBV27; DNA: TGTGCCAGCAGTTTAGCCGCCGGTCGGACAGGCACTAACTATGGCTACACCTTC; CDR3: CASSLAAGRTGTNYGYTF
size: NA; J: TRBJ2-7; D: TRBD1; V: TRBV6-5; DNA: TGTGCCAGCAAAGTGGACAGGGGATACGAGCAGTACTTC; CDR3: CASKVDRGYEQYF
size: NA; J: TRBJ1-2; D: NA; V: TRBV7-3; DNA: TGTGCCAGCAGTCCCGGACCTCAAATGCCAGGGTATGGCTACACCTTC; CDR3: CASSPGPQMPGYGYTF